The 12 T cell receptor beta chains presented below share a single source sample, sequenced in a study of blood T cell repertoires in COVID-19. The table came from immunoSEQ multiplex PCR; TCRdb's copy has only in-frame clones and leaves some out. The table has 110,000 to 150,000 clones, 80% to 90% seen once; the top ten hold less than 4%. The sequenced sample consisted of peripheral blood. These receptor sequences come from a woman aged 60-75 years with active COVID-19.

The chain carries TRBV5-1 and TRBJ2-2; D ambiguous. The germline gives CDR1 SGHRS, CDR2 YFSETQ. The CDR3 consists of 14 residues. Trimming left V 0 bases short and J 5 bases short, with 8 bases between. CDR3 protein: CASSLVTQTGELFF. DNA for the CDR3: TGCGCCAGCAGCTTGGTGACTCAGACCGGGGAGCTGTTTTTT.

The chain recombines TRBV7-2 with TRBJ2-4, with a weak D call TRBD2 (6 bases). Trimming took 4 bases from V and 6 from J, leaving 16 bases between them. This CDR3 spans 15 amino acids. Germline CDR1 SGHTA, CDR2 FQGNSA. The CDR3 coding sequence is TGTGCCAGCAGCTCCGCCGGCGGGGCGGGAAACATTCAGTACTTC. This translates into CASSSAGGAGNIQYF.

This chain links TRBV11-3 with TRBJ2-5, with TRBD1 as a possible D gene (5 bases). The CDR3 totals 15 residues. Trimming left V 2 bases short and J 4 bases short, with 14 bases between. Looked up from germline, CDR1 is SGHNT and CDR2 is YENEEA. CDR3 nucleotides: TGTGCCAGCAGCTTAATCTCAGGGCCCCGAGAGACCCAGTACTTC. Protein sequence: CASSLISGPRETQYF.

The chain is built from TRBV9 and TRBJ2-1; no definite D call. The CDR3 spans 12 residues. Germline CDR1 SGDLS, CDR2 YYNGEE. V shed 0 bases and J shed 7 bases, with 5 bases lying between them. The CDR3 coding sequence is TGTGCCAGCAGCGTAGACTTAAATGAGCAGTTCTTC. Translating gives CASSVDLNEQFF.

The chain has TRBV12-1 and TRBJ2-5; the table's D call of TRBD1 was not tested on the DNA. TRBV12-1 is recorded as a pseudogene. The CDR3 is made up of 17 amino acids. CDR3 sequence reads: CASSLEQGANWQETQYF. The CDR3 coding sequence is TGTGCCAGCAGCTTAGAACAGGGGGCGAATTGGCAAGAGACCCAGTACTTC.

The chain joins TRBV19 to TRBJ2-7; 9 bases map to TRBD1. This CDR3 comprises 16 residues. V lost 5 bases and J lost 1; bases outside the gene matches: 9. The germline V gene encodes CDR1 LNHDA and CDR2 SQIVND (reference sequence). The CDR3 coding sequence is TGTGCCAGTAGTCCCCCCCCCGGACAGGGGTCCTACGAGCAGTACTTC. It specifies CASSPPPGQGSYEQYF.

This sequence joins TRBV7-2 and TRBJ2-7, with TRBD2 as a possible D gene (5 bases). The CDR3 contains 17 residues. Trimming left V 0 bases short and J 0 bases short, with 15 bases between. Germline values: CDR1 SGHTA, CDR2 FQGNSA. DNA for the CDR3: TGTGCCAGCAGCTTAGCGAGAGGAGGTCCCAGCTCCTACGAGCAGTACTTC. This gives the protein CASSLARGGPSSYEQYF.

CDR3 in amino acids: CASSPTAGRGLSEQYF. CDR3 DNA sequence: TGTGCCAGCTCACCGACCGCAGGAAGGGGGCTGTCCGAGCAGTACTTC. This sequence joins TRBV18 and TRBJ2-7; TRBD1 matches 7 bases. With 3 bases clipped from V and 6 bases from J, the junction kept 14 bases outside the gene matches. The germline CDR1 and CDR2 sequences are KGHSH and LQKENI. The CDR3 loop spans 16 amino acids.

By sample fraction, this clone is medium-sized. J is TRBJ2-7 and V is TRBV27, with 11 bases that match TRBD1. The germline V gene has CDR1 MNHEY and CDR2 SMNVEV (reference sequence). The V gene end was trimmed by 0 bases and the J gene end by 3 bases; junction bases not matched to a gene: 16. The CDR3 runs to 20 residues. DNA for the CDR3: TGTGCCAGCAGTTTATCGTCCCCGGACAGGGGGCGAGGAAATGTCTACGAGCAGTACTTC. It is translated as CASSLSSPDRGRGNVYEQYF.

This clone was counted between two and nine times. This rearrangement joins TRBV6-6 to TRBJ2-3, with a possible D match to TRBD2 (5 bases). V gave up 4 bases and J gave up 4 bases, with 9 bases separating them. The CDR3 covers 13 residues. Germline V CDR1 and CDR2: MNHNY, SVGAGI (reference sequence). CDR3 bases: TGTGCCAGCAGTTCCGGGGTTCCAGATACGCAGTATTTT. Protein: CASSSGVPDTQYF.

The chain couples TRBV2 to TRBJ2-3, with 10 bases lining up with TRBD2. The germline gives CDR1 SNHLY, CDR2 FYNNEI. V lost 2 bases, J lost 6 bases, and 8 bases stayed unmatched. The CDR3 is 16 residues long. As DNA, the CDR3 is TGTGCCAGCAGTGAAAGTAGCGGGAGGTGGTCGGATACGCAGTATTTT. Encoded protein: CASSESSGRWSDTQYF.

The chain joins TRBV5-5 to TRBJ1-2; 8 bases are shared with TRBD1. After removal of 0 bases from V and 5 bases from J, the junction contained 3 bases not matched to a gene. The CDR3 has 14 residues. The germline V gene encodes CDR1 SGHKS and CDR2 YYEKEE (reference sequence). CDR3 protein: CASSLVTGGYGYTF. CDR3 bases: TGTGCCAGCAGCTTGGTCACAGGGGGGTATGGCTACACCTTC. Based on the CDR3 plus reference TRBV5-5 and TRBJ1-2, the full variable domain is DAGVTQSPTHLIKTRGQQVTLRCSPISGHKSVSWYQQVLGQGPQFIFQYYEKEERGRGNFPDRFSARQFPNYSSELNVNALLLGDSALYLCASSLVTGGYGYTFGSGTRLTVV.